The 21 T cell receptor beta chains below all came from one sample that was sequenced in a study of beta chain features in type 1 diabetes (dated by TCRdb to about 2018). Receptor amplification or capture employed the immunoSEQ multiplex PCR assay. The entire isolated RNA was reverse transcribed using the High Capacity cDNA Reverse Transcription Kit, and thus expressed TCRB transcripts were sequenced. Sourced from immuneACCESS, this table was stored by TCRdb with only in-frame sequences that have V and J called. A share of the clones is absent; for the studies checked, an unresolved V gene accounts for under half, and the remainder has no known explanation. The sample data list under 450,000 clones, and around 14% of these were observed just once. Together, the top ten hold roughly 0.04% of the sample. Sequencing was done on a sample of naive CD4+ T cells from blood. Per the publication, the cell subset or site label means: true naive CD4+ T cells. These receptors all stem from a man aged 25-45 years in good health.

This clone was detected only a few times. The chain has TRBV11-3 and TRBJ2-3; D unclear. This CDR3 has 13 amino acids. Trimming removed 5 bases at V and 4 bases at J, with 10 bases between. Germline V gene data show CDR1 as SGHNT and CDR2 as YENEEA. The CDR3 bases are TGTGCCAGCAGCCCGGATCCCGCAGATACGCAGTATTTT. It codes for CASSPDPADTQYF.

This clone was detected only a few times. The rearrangement joins TRBV7-9 to TRBJ2-7; maybe TRBD2 (5 bases). CDR3 length equals 13 residues. Trimming left V 5 bases short and J 3 bases short, with 11 bases between. CDR1 is SEHNR and CDR2 is FQNEAQ in the germline V gene (reference sequence). In nucleotides, the CDR3 is TGTGCCAGCAGCAATTTCGAGGGCTACGAGCAGTACTTC. Amino acids: CASSNFEGYEQYF.

This clone was found a few times. The J gene is TRBJ2-1, the V gene TRBV5-4, with 8 nucleotides matching TRBD2. V lost 0 bases and J lost 10; bases outside the gene matches: 9. CDR3 size: 15 residues. Per germline, CDR1 SGHNT and CDR2 YYREEE (reference sequence). CDR3 sequence: CASSLGSGRRLEQFF. DNA of the CDR3: TGTGCCAGCAGCTTGGGAAGCGGGAGACGTCTGGAGCAGTTCTTC.

This chain links TRBV10-3 with TRBJ2-3, with 8 bases lining up with TRBD2. The J segment lost 4 bases and the V segment lost 9 bases, leaving 9 bases of the junction unmatched. CDR3 length: 14 amino acids. Looked up from germline, CDR1 is ENHRY and CDR2 is SYGVKD. CDR3 DNA: TGTGCCATTACGGAGGACGGGGGGGCAGATACGCAGTATTTT. Residues: CAITEDGGADTQYF.

Here the CDR3 reads CASSPMGVESTEAFF. The DNA for the CDR3 is TGTGCCAGCTCACCAATGGGGGTAGAGAGCACTGAAGCTTTCTTT. The V call is TRBV18, the J call TRBJ1-1; the D gene is possibly TRBD1 (5 bases). CDR1 is KGHSH, CDR2 LQKENI, per germline. Deletions cut 2 bases from V and 4 bases from J, with 14 bases between. This CDR3 spans 15 amino acids. The full variable domain, its missing parts supplied by reference TRBV18 and TRBJ1-1, is NAGVMQNPRHLVRRRGQEARLRCSPMKGHSHVYWYRQLPEEGLKFMVYLQKENIIDESGMPKERFSAEFPKEGPSILRIQQVVRGDSAAYFCASSPMGVESTEAFFGQGTRLTVV.

This clone has a handful of counts. The V call is TRBV9, the J call TRBJ2-7; 8 bases fit TRBD1. This CDR3 is built from 13 residues. V was pared by 4 bases and J by 4 bases, with 4 bases of the junction left unmatched. Germline V gene data show CDR1 as SGDLS and CDR2 as YYNGEE. Here the CDR3 reads CASSSRTGYEQYF. The CDR3 nucleotides read TGTGCCAGCAGCTCCCGGACAGGGTACGAGCAGTACTTC. Full variable domain (outside the CDR3, taken from reference TRBV9 and TRBJ2-7): DSGVTQTPKHLITATGQRVTLRCSPRSGDLSVYWYQQSLDQGLQFLIQYYNGEERAKGNILERFSAQQFPDLHSELNLSSLELGDSALYFCASSSRTGYEQYFGPGTRLTVT.

With respect to this clone: Other DNA sequences in the sample encode the same CDR3. V is TRBV30 and J is TRBJ2-1; TRBD2 agrees at 10 bases. Germline V gene sequence: CDR1 GTSNPN, CDR2 SVGIG (reference sequence). The CDR3 consists of 15 residues. V was clipped by 0 bases and J by 3 bases; unmatched bases: 2. The CDR3 sequence: CAWSVLAGGYNEQFF. DNA of the CDR3: TGTGCCTGGAGTGTGTTAGCGGGAGGCTACAATGAGCAGTTCTTC.

This clone was picked up a small number of times. The rearrangement joins TRBV7-6 to TRBJ2-5; 7 bases agree with TRBD1. The CDR3 contains 13 residues. Germline values: CDR1 SGHVS, CDR2 FNYEAQ. J lost 4 bases, V lost 5 bases, and 4 bases had no gene match. The CDR3 sequence is CASSDRVTETQYF. As DNA, the CDR3 is TGTGCCAGCAGCGACAGGGTCACAGAGACCCAGTACTTC. The full variable domain, with the rest looked up from reference TRBV7-6 and TRBJ2-5, is GAGVSQSPRYKVTKRGQDVALRCDPISGHVSLYWYRQALGQGPEFLTYFNYEAQQDKSGLPNDRFSAERPEGSISTLTIQRTEQRDSAMYRCASSDRVTETQYFGPGTRLLVL.

A few counts support this clone. This chain links TRBV29-1 with TRBJ1-4; 7 bases agree with TRBD1. Trimming removed 7 bases from V and 7 bases from J; junction bases left unmatched: 9. The CDR3 runs 13 residues. Germline V gene lookup returns CDR1 SQVTM and CDR2 ANQGSEA. The CDR3 nucleotides are TGCAGCGGGGGGCTGACAGGGAGTGAAAAACTGTTTTTT. Translation: CSGGLTGSEKLFF.

The genes are TRBV29-1 and TRBJ2-7, with D possibly being TRBD1 (6 bases). CDR1 is SQVTM, CDR2 ANQGSEA, per germline. Trimming stripped 4 bases from V and 3 bases from J, with 7 bases between. CDR3 length: 11 amino acids. CDR3 amino acids: CSVATGYEQYV. The CDR3 DNA reads as TGCAGCGTTGCGACAGGCTACGAGCAGTACGTC.

The chain recombines TRBV15 with TRBJ2-7, with unresolved D. Trimming took off 3 bases at V and 1 base at J, with 7 bases between the two ends. The CDR3 length is 13 residues. Germline CDR1 reads LNHNV; CDR2 reads YYDKDF (reference sequence). Here the CDR3 DNA reads TGTGCCACCAGCAGGGGTGTTTCCTACGAGCAGTACGTC. Translation gives CATSRGVSYEQYV.

This clone was recorded at least ten times. The chain is built from TRBV30 and TRBJ2-1; unclear D gene. V shed 0 bases and J shed 12 bases, with 9 bases lying between them. Germline V CDR1 and CDR2: GTSNPN, SVGIG (reference sequence). The CDR3 length is 11 residues. The CDR3 DNA is TGTGCCTGGAGTGTTTATCTGGGGCAGTTCTTC. The encoded protein is CAWSVYLGQFF.

The chain has TRBV14 and TRBJ2-7; 7 nucleotides match TRBD1. The CDR3 runs 16 residues. With V trimmed by 3 bases and J by 4 bases, 12 bases remained unmatched. Germline V gene sequence: CDR1 SGHDN, CDR2 FVKESK. CDR3 residues: CASSQGTGVKIYEQYV. CDR3 in DNA: TGTGCCAGCAGCCAGGGCACAGGGGTCAAGATTTACGAGCAGTACGTC.

The rearrangement links TRBV5-4 to TRBJ2-3; 7 positions match TRBD2. From germline, CDR1 is SGHNT and CDR2 YYREEE (reference sequence). With 7 bases clipped from V and 2 bases from J, the junction kept 7 bases outside the gene matches. CDR3 length: 14 amino acids. CDR3 bases: TGTGCCAGCCGCCCGGGACTATCCACAGATACGCAGTATTTT. Amino acids: CASRPGLSTDTQYF.

The rearrangement joins TRBV15 to TRBJ2-3, with 7 nucleotides matching TRBD2. With 0 bases clipped from V and 2 bases from J, the junction kept 8 bases outside the gene matches. CDR3 length: 17 amino acids. CDR1 is LNHNV, CDR2 YYDKDF, per germline (reference sequence). The CDR3, as DNA: TGTGCCACCAGCAGAGATAGGGCTAGCGGCTACACAGATACGCAGTATTTT. Translated, it gives CATSRDRASGYTDTQYF.

Points on this clone: The same CDR3 is also encoded by other DNA sequences in this sample. The genes are TRBV20-1 and TRBJ1-1; no firm D call. CDR3 length: 10 residues. V was trimmed by 6 bases and J by 1 base, leaving 3 bases between them. Germline CDR1 DFQATT, CDR2 SNEGSKA (reference sequence). This CDR3 reads CSAGNTEAFF. The CDR3 DNA sequence: TGCAGTGCCGGGAACACTGAAGCTTTCTTT.

The gene calls are TRBV12-1 and TRBJ2-5; the table calls TRBD1, which could not be checked here. TRBV12-1 is described as a pseudogene. This CDR3 contains 13 residues. CDR3 DNA: TGTGCCAGCAGCTTGGCACCAAAAGAGACCCAGTACTTC. Amino acids: CASSLAPKETQYF.

This clone was seen a handful of times. This chain connects TRBV4-1 to TRBJ2-3; no definite D call. Germline values: CDR1 MGHRA, CDR2 YSYEKL. V lost 0 bases and J 8 bases, leaving 15 bases between the germline ends. CDR3 size: 15 residues. CDR3 in amino acids: CASSQDASSSATQYF. In nucleotides, the CDR3 is TGCGCCAGCAGCCAAGATGCATCTTCGTCAGCTACGCAGTATTTT.

This clone showed up just a few times. The chain employs TRBV5-4 and TRBJ2-3; 7 bases line up with TRBD2. CDR1 SGHNT and CDR2 YYREEE come from the germline V gene (reference sequence). The CDR3 is 15 amino acids. Trimming at V came to 3 bases and at J to 6 bases, leaving 10 bases not matched to a gene. The CDR3 DNA is TGTGCCAGCAGCTCGCTAGCGGCCACGGAGGATACGCAGTATTTT. Translating gives CASSSLAATEDTQYF.

V gene TRBV6-5 combines with J gene TRBJ2-2, with D tentatively TRBD2 (6 bases). Trimming took 5 bases from V and 3 from J, leaving 10 bases between them. Germline CDR1 is MNHEY and CDR2 is SVGAGI. The CDR3 loop spans 14 amino acids. The CDR3 DNA reads as TGTGCCAGCAGTCGGACTATTTACACCGGGGAGCTGTTTTTT. It is translated as CASSRTIYTGELFF.

The chain is built from TRBV5-1 and TRBJ2-5; D possibly corresponds to TRBD2 (5 bases). The CDR3 has 15 amino acids. The V gene lost 1 base and the J gene lost 3 bases, with 13 bases spanning the gap. Germline V gives CDR1 SGHRS, CDR2 YFSETQ. As DNA, the CDR3 is TGCGCCAGCAGCTTGTTGACTAACGGAGAAGAGACCCAGTACTTC. Translating it yields CASSLLTNGEETQYF.